This T cell receptor beta chain was sequenced during a study of response to subunit inactivated influenza vaccine. The germline V gene has CDR1 SGHTA and CDR2 FQGTGA. With V trimmed by 1 base and J by 5 bases, 6 bases remained unmatched. CDR3 length: 15 residues. Each CDR3 protein is one row after TCRdb ran MiXCR on the RT-PCR reads. The sample contains roughly 790,000 distinct CDR3 sequences, over 20% of which appear only once. The source material was PBMCs from blood, sampled less than 6 days after vaccination. V is TRBV7-3 and J is TRBJ2-3; TRBD2 aligns across 7 bases. The sequence derives from a man aged 50 to 59 who received an inactivated influenza vaccine. The CDR3 DNA follows: TGTGCCAGCAGCTTAAAACGGGGGGATCGAGATACGCAGTATTTT. This translates into CASSLKRGDRDTQYF.